This T cell receptor (beta chain) comes out of a study of Ad26.COV2.S vaccination and SARS-CoV-2 variants. Profiling relied on immunoSEQ multiplex PCR, and the TCRdb table lists in-frame clones only, not all of them. The sample contains about 350,000 clones, about nine tenths of which appear only once. Described treatment: some 19 received Ad26.COV2.S at low or high dose, single or two shots; roughly 5 received placebo; per-sample allocation not given. Sampling was done on day 63 after the first vaccine or placebo injection. The V gene end was trimmed by 0 bases and the J gene end by 2 bases; junction bases not matched to a gene: 7. This CDR3 has 17 residues. Germline CDR1 reads SGHVS; CDR2 reads FQNEAQ.

The chain has TRBV7-8 and TRBJ1-5; TRBD1 agrees at 7 bases. The TCR originated in a person aged 18-65 years who received the Ad26.COV2.S COVID-19 vaccine or a placebo. The specimen comprised peripheral blood, sampled in a trial of Ad26.COV2.S vaccine versus placebo. In nucleotides, the CDR3 is TGTGCCAGCAGCTTAGCACCGACAGGGAAAGGCAATCAGCCCCAGCATTTT. Protein sequence: CASSLAPTGKGNQPQHF.